This record looks at one TCR beta chain sequence and its context. What it binds is not known. TCRdb derives one entry per CDR3 protein from the 5' RACE reads, leaving out DNA. Recorded here are fewer than 400,000 distinct CDR3 sequences; the top ten clones represent about 10%. The sample is drawn from a study of T cells expressing NK-cell markers. Findings and limits, study-wide: The study found these clonotypes also leading the CD3+CD56-NKG2C+ fraction in a few donors.

CDR1 is SGHKS, CDR2 YYEKEE, per germline (reference sequence). The CDR3 extends over 17 amino acids. The clonotype comes from a woman aged 50 to 60 in good health. Material for sequencing was blood T cells: a sorted CD56 or NKG2C T cell subset, CD4+ or CD8+ T cells, or bulk PBMC T cells (not recorded which). This chain joins TRBV5-5 and TRBJ2-4; the D gene TCRdb calls, TRBD2, cannot be checked with no DNA. The CDR3 loop is CASSPEAGGPAKNIQYF.